The 30 T cell receptor beta chains in this list originate from one sample, sequenced in a study of T cell responses to AZD1222 COVID-19 vaccine. Repertoires were generated with immunoSEQ multiplex PCR, while TCRdb's copy carries only in-frame clones and drops some. The table has approximately 130,000 clones, 75% to 95% seen once; the top ten hold under 4.5%. The sequenced sample was peripheral blood, obtained 28 days after the second dose of the MenACWY control vaccine. The source is an adult who received the MenACWY meningococcal vaccine as a control.

The chain employs TRBV5-5 and TRBJ1-1; 8 bases fit TRBD1. The J segment lost 1 base and the V segment lost 0 bases, leaving 2 bases of the junction unmatched. Germline-derived CDR1 and CDR2 are SGHKS and YYEKEE (reference sequence). The CDR3 extends over 15 amino acids. The CDR3 reads CASSLGRGPNTEAFF. CDR3 coding DNA: TGTGCCAGCAGCTTGGGCAGGGGGCCGAACACTGAAGCTTTCTTT.

The chain links TRBV7-2 to TRBJ2-1; 7 positions agree with TRBD2. The CDR3 covers 14 residues. Trimming took 8 bases from V and 2 from J; bases not matched to a gene: 6. CDR1 is SGHTA and CDR2 is FQGNSA in the germline V gene. The CDR3 nucleotides read TGTGCCAGCCTTGCGAGCGGGGCCTACAATGAGCAGTTCTTC. Translated: CASLASGAYNEQFF.

The chain employs TRBV29-1 and TRBJ2-1; D may be TRBD1 (6 bases). The CDR3 runs to 13 residues. The V end was cut by 7 bases, the J end by 0 bases, with 10 bases between. Germline CDR1 is SQVTM and CDR2 is ANQGSEA. The DNA of the CDR3 is TGCAGCGCTCAGGGGCTCTCCTACAATGAGCAGTTCTTC. Protein: CSAQGLSYNEQFF.

The CDR3 here is CASSFRDTYEQYF. CDR3 DNA: TGTGCCAGCAGTTTCCGGGACACCTACGAGCAGTACTTC. The chain couples TRBV27 to TRBJ2-7; a weak D match, TRBD1 (6 bases). Germline lookup yields CDR1 MNHEY and CDR2 SMNVEV (reference sequence). The CDR3 has 13 residues. Between the trimmed V and J ends, which lost 3 bases and 2 bases, there was a span of 8 bases.

The CDR3 reads CASSSRLAGGADTQYF. CDR3 coding DNA: TGTGCCAGCAGCTCAAGACTAGCGGGAGGAGCAGATACGCAGTATTTT. The V and J genes are TRBV5-5 and TRBJ2-3; 13 positions match TRBD2. The CDR3 has 16 residues. V trimming: 3 bases; J trimming: 4 bases; junction bases outside the gene matches: 5. Germline CDR1 reads SGHKS; CDR2 reads YYEKEE (reference sequence).

This chain connects TRBV28 to TRBJ1-5; no reliable D call. The CDR3 runs 15 residues. Germline V CDR1 and CDR2: MDHEN, SYDVKM. V lost 3 bases and J 4 bases, leaving 13 bases between the germline ends. CDR3 sequence: CASSFLVGGNQPQHF. In DNA, the CDR3 is TGTGCCAGCAGTTTTCTCGTGGGCGGTAATCAGCCCCAGCATTTT.

The chain links TRBV3-1 (or the pseudogene TRBV3-2) to TRBJ2-2; no clear D gene. The V end was cut by 1 base, the J end by 3 bases, with 12 bases between. The CDR3 covers 16 residues. CDR1 is LGHDT and CDR2 is YNNKEL in the germline V gene (reference sequence). CDR3 DNA sequence: TGTGCCAGCAGCCAAGTGGGCCACAGTGACACCGGGGAGCTGTTTTTT. Its translation: CASSQVGHSDTGELFF.

The table lists this clone with a count of one. The chain has TRBV28 and TRBJ2-3; D may be TRBD1 or TRBD2 (5 bases each). The germline V gene encodes CDR1 MDHEN and CDR2 SYDVKM. The CDR3 is 17 amino acids. Between the trimmed V and J ends, which lost 6 bases and 2 bases, there was a span of 21 bases. CDR3 loop: CASRSAWGGLVTDTQYF. The CDR3 DNA is TGTGCCAGCAGATCGGCGTGGGGCGGGTTAGTCACAGATACGCAGTATTTT.

The rearrangement links TRBV28 to TRBJ2-7; D remains ambiguous. This CDR3 contains 12 residues. V was clipped by 4 bases and J by 3 bases, with 7 bases between them. CDR1 and CDR2 from the germline V gene are MDHEN and SYDVKM. CDR3 protein: CASSSLIYEQYF. In DNA form, the CDR3 reads TGTGCCAGCAGTTCGCTGATCTACGAGCAGTACTTC.

CDR3 in amino acids: CASSPGVRAEAFF. The DNA for the CDR3 is TGTGCCAGCTCACCCGGGGTGAGGGCTGAAGCTTTCTTT. The gene calls are TRBV18 and TRBJ1-1; unclear D gene. Germline CDR1 reads KGHSH; CDR2 reads LQKENI. CDR3 length equals 13 residues. V was shortened by 3 bases and J by 6 bases, with 11 bases between the two germline ends. The variable domain in full, completed from reference TRBV18 and TRBJ1-1, reads NAGVMQNPRHLVRRRGQEARLRCSPMKGHSHVYWYRQLPEEGLKFMVYLQKENIIDESGMPKERFSAEFPKEGPSILRIQQVVRGDSAAYFCASSPGVRAEAFFGQGTRLTVV.

J is TRBJ1-2 and V is TRBV5-5; D not resolved. This CDR3 contains 13 residues. Trimming removed 3 bases from V and 2 bases from J, with 8 bases in between. The germline V gene has CDR1 SGHKS and CDR2 YYEKEE (reference sequence). CDR3 nucleotide sequence: TGTGCCAGCAGCTCTGGCCAGAACTATGGCTACACCTTC. It specifies CASSSGQNYGYTF.

The chain carries TRBV10-2 and TRBJ2-7; a possible D gene is TRBD1 (5 bases). Germline V gene sequence: CDR1 WSHSY, CDR2 SAAADI. V was trimmed by 2 bases and J by 2 bases, leaving 10 bases between them. The CDR3 extends over 14 amino acids. CDR3: CASSERGGPYEQYV. The CDR3 nucleotides read TGCGCCAGCAGTGAGAGGGGTGGACCCTACGAGCAGTACGTC.

Written as DNA, the CDR3 is TGTGCCAGCAGCTTATTGGGGTATAGCAATCAGCCCCAGCATTTT. Amino acid sequence: CASSLLGYSNQPQHF. The rearrangement uses TRBV5-8 and TRBJ1-5; D is unclear. Trimming removed 2 bases from V and 0 bases from J, with 9 bases in between. CDR3 length: 15 residues. The germline CDR1 and CDR2 sequences are SGHTS and YDEGEE. The variable domain in full, completed from reference TRBV5-8 and TRBJ1-5, reads EAGVTQSPTHLIKTRGQQATLRCSPISGHTSVYWYQQALGLGLQFLLWYDEGEERNRGNFPPRFSGRQFPNYSSELNVNALELEDSALYLCASSLLGYSNQPQHFGDGTRLSIL.

The V gene is TRBV9, the J gene TRBJ2-3; D is unresolved. The ends were cut back, 0 bases at V and 3 bases at J, with 8 bases in the middle. This CDR3 region has 14 residues. Looked up from germline, CDR1 is SGDLS and CDR2 is YYNGEE. CDR3 sequence reads: CASSVGSLTDTQYF. The CDR3 nucleotides are TGTGCCAGCAGCGTAGGTAGCTTGACAGATACGCAGTATTTT.

CDR3 DNA sequence: TGTGCCAGTAGCGGGACTAGCGGGAGGGATGAGCAGTTCTTC. Its protein is CASSGTSGRDEQFF. This sequence joins TRBV19 and TRBJ2-1; TRBD2 matches 16 bases. The CDR3 totals 14 residues. Germline CDR1 reads LNHDA; CDR2 reads SQIVND (reference sequence). J gave up 8 bases and V 6 bases, and 1 base lay outside the gene matches.

This clone has just one count. The chain carries TRBV14 and TRBJ2-7; D tentatively reads TRBD1 or TRBD2 (5 bases each). V was clipped by 0 bases and J by 0 bases, with 15 bases between them. The germline gives CDR1 SGHDN, CDR2 FVKESK. The CDR3 is 17 residues long. This CDR3 reads CASSQEEAQATSYEQYV. The CDR3, as DNA: TGTGCCAGCAGCCAAGAGGAGGCACAGGCTACCTCCTACGAGCAGTACGTC.

This chain uses TRBV3-1 (or the pseudogene TRBV3-2) with TRBJ1-4; D is unresolved. The CDR3 consists of 17 residues. Germline V gene lookup returns CDR1 LGHDT and CDR2 YNNKEL (reference sequence). V lost 1 base, J lost 4 bases, and 16 bases lay in between. The CDR3 spells CASSQGPRDTYNEKLFF. The DNA of the CDR3 is TGTGCCAGCAGCCAAGGACCTCGAGACACATATAATGAAAAACTGTTTTTT.

The CDR3 loop reads CASSSGGDYQPQHF. CDR3 DNA sequence: TGTGCCAGCAGCTCCGGAGGTGATTATCAGCCCCAGCATTTT. This chain uses TRBV7-8 with TRBJ1-5; D gene ambiguous. Trimming left V 4 bases short and J 5 bases short, with 12 bases between. There are 14 residues in the CDR3. The germline V gene encodes CDR1 SGHVS and CDR2 FQNEAQ.

The chain joins TRBV3-1 (or the pseudogene TRBV3-2) to TRBJ1-2; 12 positions match TRBD1. CDR3 size: 15 residues. Germline assignment: CDR1 LGHDT and CDR2 YNNKEL (reference sequence). Unmatched junction bases numbered 7, after V lost 5 bases and J lost 6 bases. The CDR3 spells CASSKAGTGGNGYTF. The DNA of the CDR3 is TGTGCCAGCAGCAAAGCCGGGACAGGGGGCAATGGCTACACCTTC.

V gene TRBV5-8 combines with J gene TRBJ2-1, with TRBD2 matching 9 bases. V lost 0 bases and J lost 5; bases outside the gene matches: 9. The germline V gene encodes CDR1 SGHTS and CDR2 YDEGEE. The CDR3 totals 17 residues. CDR3 sequence (DNA): TGTGCCAGCAGCTTGGCCAGCGGGAGGAGGGGTCACAATGAGCAGTTCTTC. It codes for CASSLASGRRGHNEQFF. The variable domain in full, completed from reference TRBV5-8 and TRBJ2-1, reads EAGVTQSPTHLIKTRGQQATLRCSPISGHTSVYWYQQALGLGLQFLLWYDEGEERNRGNFPPRFSGRQFPNYSSELNVNALELEDSALYLCASSLASGRRGHNEQFFGPGTRLTVL.

DNA of the CDR3: TGTGCCAGCAGTTACGGAGAACAAGAGACCCAGTACTTC. The encoded protein is CASSYGEQETQYF. The gene calls are TRBV5-6 and TRBJ2-5; D gene unclear. Trimming shortened V by 5 bases and J by 2 bases, and 10 bases separated the two germline ends. The CDR3 is 13 amino acids. Germline V gene sequence: CDR1 SGHDT, CDR2 YYEEEE.

This chain links TRBV6-1 with TRBJ2-1; TRBD1 agrees at 9 bases. The CDR3 length is 14 residues. Germline CDR1 reads MNHNS; CDR2 reads SASEGT. The junction had 8 bases not matched to a gene; V was cut back by 1 base and J by 13 bases. The CDR3 region has the DNA TGTGCCAGCAGTGAAGGGACAGGGGCAATGATTCAGTTCTTC. It specifies CASSEGTGAMIQFF.

This CDR3 reads CASSLTGGWSQPQHF. The CDR3 bases are TGTGCCAGTAGCCTGACAGGGGGTTGGAGTCAGCCCCAGCATTTT. This rearrangement joins TRBV19 to TRBJ1-5, with TRBD1 matching over 9 bases. The CDR3 is made up of 15 amino acids. Germline assignment: CDR1 LNHDA and CDR2 SQIVND (reference sequence). After removal of 6 bases from V and 6 bases from J, the junction contained 9 bases not matched to a gene.

The chain recombines TRBV6-4 with TRBJ1-5; 8 bases are shared with TRBD1. Germline CDR1 reads MRHNA; CDR2 reads SNTAGT. This CDR3 comprises 15 residues. J was trimmed by 2 bases and V by 3 bases; bases with no gene match: 3. This CDR3 is CASSETGGGNQPQHF. In nucleotides, the CDR3 is TGTGCCAGCAGTGAAACAGGGGGAGGCAATCAGCCCCAGCATTTT.

The chain uses TRBV6-4 and TRBJ2-2; D may match TRBD1 or TRBD2 (7 bases each). Germline lookup yields CDR1 MRHNA and CDR2 SNTAGT. The CDR3 is 19 amino acids. Trimming removed 5 bases at V and 1 base at J, with 23 bases between. DNA of the CDR3: TGTGCCAGCAGTCCTATCTCGGGAGGCCGGACAGGGAACACCGGGGAGCTGTTTTTT. Protein sequence: CASSPISGGRTGNTGELFF.

The chain employs TRBV5-1 and TRBJ1-4; possibly TRBD1 for D (6 bases). V was cut by 4 bases and J by 8 bases, with 15 bases left in between. The germline gives CDR1 SGHRS, CDR2 YFSETQ. The CDR3 consists of 14 residues. For the CDR3, the DNA is TGCGCCAGCAGCAACCGGGACACGTCGGAAAAACTGTTTTTT. The encoded protein is CASSNRDTSEKLFF.

This chain joins TRBV2 and TRBJ1-5, with TRBD1 as a possible D gene (5 bases). Germline loops: CDR1 SNHLY, CDR2 FYNNEI. V shed 0 bases and J shed 4 bases, with 16 bases lying between them. The CDR3 extends over 17 amino acids. The CDR3 DNA follows: TGTGCCAGCAGTGAAGCGGTGGGAGTGGGGCAAAATCAGCCCCAGCATTTT. Amino acid sequence: CASSEAVGVGQNQPQHF.

The chain employs TRBV29-1 and TRBJ1-5; D gene uncertain. This CDR3 has 13 amino acids. V was shortened by 4 bases and J by 0 bases, with 7 bases between the two germline ends. CDR1 is SQVTM and CDR2 is ANQGSEA in the germline V gene. CDR3 protein: CSVGADSNQPQHF. The CDR3 coding sequence is TGCAGCGTTGGGGCGGATAGCAATCAGCCCCAGCATTTT.

The rearrangement uses TRBV18 and TRBJ1-3, with D maybe TRBD1 (5 bases). The CDR3 has 15 amino acids. Germline lookup yields CDR1 KGHSH and CDR2 LQKENI. Trimming stripped 3 bases from V and 0 bases from J, with 9 bases between. Here the CDR3 DNA reads TGTGCCAGCTCACCCGACAGCCTCTCTGGAAACACCATATATTTT. Residues: CASSPDSLSGNTIYF.

The chain employs TRBV4-2 and TRBJ2-1; 10 nucleotides align to TRBD2. Germline loops: CDR1 LGHNA, CDR2 YNFKEQ. This CDR3 region has 15 residues. Trimming took 2 bases from V and 7 from J; bases not matched to a gene: 5. CDR3 bases: TGTGCCAGCAGCCAACACGGGACTAGCGTGAATGAGCAGTTCTTC. It codes for CASSQHGTSVNEQFF.